One and the same sample provided the 8 T cell receptor beta chains below, sequenced in a study of shared clonotypes between healthy human individuals. Clones were sequenced by immunoSEQ multiplex PCR, and TCRdb holds only the in-frame ones, with some missing. The sample yields hundreds of thousands of clones, approximately 95% seen once. Terminally differentiated effector memory CD45RA+ cells were excluded from the naive CD8 cells, which were CD45RO-negative and positively selected for CCR7. The specimen was naive CD8+ T cells sorted from blood. The receptors come from a woman aged 25 to 39 in good health.

This chain connects TRBV4-2 to TRBJ2-7; possibly TRBD1 or TRBD2 for D (5 bases each). The CDR3 has 14 residues. CDR1 and CDR2 from the germline V gene are LGHNA and YNFKEQ. With 0 bases removed from V and 2 bases from J, the gap between germline ends came to 8 bases. This CDR3 reads CASSQEEGPYEQYF. The CDR3 DNA follows: TGTGCCAGCAGCCAAGAAGAGGGACCCTACGAGCAGTACTTC.

In the case of this clone: Different DNA sequences within this sample yield the same CDR3. V usage is TRBV10-2 and J usage is TRBJ1-3; D is ambiguous. The CDR3 covers 11 residues. Germline assignment: CDR1 WSHSY and CDR2 SAAADI. V was pared by 4 bases and J by 7 bases, with 5 bases between. The CDR3 DNA is TGCGCCAGCAGTGTCGGGAACACCATATATTTT. This sequence encodes CASSVGNTIYF.

The chain uses TRBV5-5 and TRBJ2-7; D possibly corresponds to TRBD2 (6 bases). Trimming pared 0 bases from V and 5 bases from J, leaving 12 bases between. Germline assignment: CDR1 SGHKS and CDR2 YYEKEE (reference sequence). There are 14 residues in the CDR3. As DNA, the CDR3 is TGTGCCAGCAGCTTGGGGCGGAGGGCCGACGAGCAGTACTTC. It translates to CASSLGRRADEQYF.

In DNA, the CDR3 is TGTGCCAGCAGCTTAAAGTGGGAGACCCAGTACTTC. This gives the protein CASSLKWETQYF. The chain carries TRBV7-9 and TRBJ2-5; D gene uncertain. Germline CDR1 reads SEHNR; CDR2 reads FQNEAQ (reference sequence). CDR3 size: 12 residues. Deletions cut 2 bases from V and 5 bases from J, with 6 bases between.

The CDR3, as DNA: TGCGCCAGCAGTGAGTCCAGGACAGGTCCCTACGAGCAGTACTTC. This sequence encodes CASSESRTGPYEQYF. The rearrangement joins TRBV10-1 to TRBJ2-7, with 7 bases aligning to TRBD1. J lost 2 bases, V lost 0 bases, and 4 bases had no gene match. The germline V gene encodes CDR1 WNHNN and CDR2 SYGVQD (reference sequence). There are 15 residues in the CDR3.

This clone was observed a single time. V usage is TRBV7-8 and J usage is TRBJ2-1; D gene ambiguous. Trimming cost V 0 bases and J 3 bases, with 3 bases left between them. The germline V gene has CDR1 SGHVS and CDR2 FQNEAQ. The CDR3 is 13 amino acids. The CDR3 coding sequence is TGTGCCAGCAGCTTAGCCTTCTACAATGAGCAGTTCTTC. As protein: CASSLAFYNEQFF.

The chain has TRBV27 and TRBJ1-6; 8 nucleotides agree with TRBD1. This CDR3 comprises 14 residues. The trim removed 4 bases at V and 6 bases at J, leaving 2 bases unmatched. Per germline, CDR1 MNHEY and CDR2 SMNVEV (reference sequence). Written as DNA, the CDR3 is TGTGCCAGCAGTTGGACAGGGACTAATTCACCCCTCCACTTT. Protein sequence: CASSWTGTNSPLHF.

Regarding this clone: In the same sample, other DNA sequences code for this CDR3. The V call is TRBV29-1, the J call TRBJ1-2, with D unresolved. V lost 6 bases and J 4 bases, leaving 9 bases between the germline ends. Germline assignment: CDR1 SQVTM and CDR2 ANQGSEA. The CDR3 extends over 11 amino acids. The CDR3 DNA reads as TGCAGCGTCGAGGGTTTCTATGGCTACACCTTC. This sequence encodes CSVEGFYGYTF.